The rows below give T cell receptor beta chains drawn from one sample of a study of CD8 T cells in ankylosing spondylitis. One entry per CDR3 protein results from TCRdb running MiXCR on the 5' RACE reads. The sample consists of 450,000 to 550,000 distinct CDR3 sequences, less than 6% of them appearing once. Source material: blood, either unsorted or a sorted T cell fraction (not recorded which). These receptors were obtained from a male donor with ankylosing spondylitis. The CDR3 runs from the conserved cysteine through the conserved F or W.

TRBV20-1	CSSGGRSGQPQHF
TRBV4-3	CASSQSGGLGYEQYF
TRBV20-1	CSARGRSSYGTEAFF
TRBV5-1	CASSLGAGVHEQFF
TRBV7-7	CASSLRDRGPGSYEQYF
TRBV7-2	CASSLRASGIPSPGNIQYF
TRBV20-1	CSYELAGYNEQFF
TRBV6-1	CASRPKTGAPEAFF
TRBV5-6	CASSKEVSESNEAFF
TRBV29-1	CSVRFSYGYTF
TRBV7-2	CASSVNTGTLETQYF
TRBV4-3	CASSPLLEETQYF
TRBV12-3/TRBV12-4	CASIGFGNTEAFF
TRBV11-2	CASSSLWSEQYF
TRBV5-1	CASNSHGVDTEAFF
TRBV20-1	CSLLTDSGSGEQYF
TRBV7-8	CASSLELAGHNEQFF
TRBV20-1	CSAFRTGNTEAFF
TRBV20-1	CSARSPYEQYF
TRBV10-2	CASRDRGLAGNEQFF
TRBV20-1	CSADDPLLATNEKLFF
TRBV11-2	CASSLIDGKEDTQYF
TRBV5-1	CASSLMTGRNTEAFF
TRBV4-1	CASSQGTGESGYTF
TRBV28	CASRVSGGGQPQHF
TRBV5-1	CASSLVATFTDTQYF
TRBV20-1	CSAWGQGYTEAFF